This is a list of T cell receptor beta chains from one sample in a study of T cell responses to AZD1222 COVID-19 vaccine. Measured with immunoSEQ multiplex PCR; TCRdb has only the in-frame clones, and not every one. The table lists about 110,000 clones, nearly 90% of them singletons. The sequences come from peripheral blood, collected on day 0 of AZD1222 vaccination. Receptors were obtained from an adult in good health. Both conserved end residues are part of each CDR3. The order of the fields is J gene, clone size, V gene, D gene, CDR3 protein, CDR3 DNA. The D gene is left open where the match is weak. A clone size is listed for some rows: how often the clone was seen (once, few, many), or a class if it is expanded.

TRBJ2-3 few TRBV7-9 - CASSLRAGADTQYF TGTGCCAGCAGCTTAAGGGCAGGGGCCGATACGCAGTATTTT
TRBJ2-5 once TRBV25-1 - CASSVRGAPRETQYF TGTGCCAGCAGTGTCCGCGGGGCCCCTCGAGAGACCCAGTACTTC
TRBJ1-1 - TRBV12-3/TRBV12-4 - CASSSTGTEAFF TGTGCCAGCAGTTCTACGGGCACTGAAGCTTTCTTT
TRBJ2-3 - TRBV2 - CANAKSSVRTDTQYF TGTGCCAACGCCAAGTCTAGCGTGAGAACAGATACGCAGTATTTT
TRBJ1-6 - TRBV11-2 - CASSLDRGGGSPLHF TGTGCCAGCAGCTTAGATCGTGGGGGAGGGTCACCCCTCCACTTT
TRBJ1-6 - TRBV18 TRBD1 CASSPLPTGGPSSYNSPLHF TGTGCCAGCTCACCACTACCGACAGGGGGCCCGAGCTCCTATAATTCACCCCTCCACTTT
TRBJ2-2 - TRBV7-6 - CASSNRIPGELFF TGTGCCAGCAGCAACCGGATACCCGGGGAGCTGTTTTTT
TRBJ1-4 - TRBV7-9 - CASTNTEENEKLFF TGTGCCAGCACCAACACTGAAGAGAATGAAAAACTGTTTTTT
TRBJ1-3 few TRBV7-9 - CASTPWAGKSSGNTIYF TGTGCCAGCACCCCGTGGGCAGGGAAGAGCTCTGGAAACACCATATATTTT
TRBJ1-4 once TRBV28 - CASSLAGTSTNEKLFF TGTGCCAGCAGTTTAGCGGGTACTTCTACTAATGAAAAACTGTTTTTT
TRBJ1-6 - TRBV6-5 - CASSYSYQSNSPLHF TGTGCCAGCAGTTACTCGTACCAGTCTAATTCACCCCTCCACTTT
TRBJ1-1 - TRBV28 - CASSWGGTEAFF TGTGCCAGCAGTTGGGGTGGGACTGAAGCTTTCTTT
TRBJ1-4 - TRBV5-1 - CASSWASGDEKLFF TGCGCCAGCAGCTGGGCGTCAGGGGATGAAAAACTGTTTTTT
TRBJ1-5 - TRBV2 TRBD1 CASSRQGPNQPQHF TGTGCCAGCAGTAGACAGGGGCCCAATCAGCCCCAGCATTTT
TRBJ2-2 - TRBV4-1 - CASSPIKRWSTGELFF TGCGCCAGCAGCCCCATAAAGAGGTGGAGCACCGGGGAGCTGTTTTTT
TRBJ2-2 - TRBV18 TRBD2 CASSLRLAGDVGELFF TGTGCCAGCTCACTCCGACTAGCGGGAGACGTCGGGGAGCTGTTTTTT
TRBJ1-2 - TRBV24-1 - CATSLSLSGGYTF TGTGCCACCAGTCTGTCGTTGTCAGGGGGCTACACCTTC
TRBJ2-2 - TRBV3-1/TRBV3-2 - CASSRNTGELFF TGTGCCAGCAGCCGGAACACCGGGGAGCTGTTTTTT
TRBJ1-1 - TRBV5-4 TRBD1 CASSSKVDRVITEAFF TGTGCCAGCAGCTCTAAAGTAGACAGGGTGATCACTGAAGCTTTCTTT
TRBJ2-7 - TRBV14 - CASSLGQLSYEQYF TGTGCCAGCAGCCTTGGACAGCTTTCCTACGAGCAGTACTTC
TRBJ2-2 - TRBV5-1 TRBD1 CASSTDRGDTGELFF TGCGCCAGCAGCACCGACAGGGGGGACACCGGGGAGCTGTTTTTT
TRBJ2-2 - TRBV4-2 TRBD2 CASSHVLAGGLTSLNTGELFF TGTGCCAGCAGCCATGTGCTAGCGGGAGGGCTCACTTCCTTGAACACCGGGGAGCTGTTTTTT
TRBJ2-7 - TRBV5-1 TRBD2 CASNGASGAYEQYF TGCGCCAGCAATGGAGCTAGCGGAGCCTACGAGCAGTACTTC
TRBJ2-1 once TRBV7-2 TRBD2 CASRDSGGLNNEQFF TGTGCCAGCAGAGACTCGGGGGGGTTAAACAATGAGCAGTTCTTC
TRBJ1-1 - TRBV5-1 - CASSFDTRNTEAFF TGCGCCAGCAGCTTCGACACACGGAACACTGAAGCTTTCTTT
TRBJ2-1 - TRBV7-3 TRBD2 CASSSLAGKRDEQFF TGTGCCAGCAGCTCCTTAGCGGGAAAGAGGGATGAGCAGTTCTTC
TRBJ2-5 - TRBV20-1 - CSASSLGDQETQYF TGCAGTGCTAGTAGTTTGGGGGATCAAGAGACCCAGTACTTC
TRBJ1-1 - TRBV4-2 - CASVLVPGNTEAFF TGTGCCAGCGTCCTCGTCCCTGGGAACACTGAAGCTTTCTTT
TRBJ2-7 - TRBV7-9 TRBD2 CASSSQSGASYEQYF TGTGCCAGCAGCAGTCAAAGCGGGGCCTCCTACGAGCAGTACTTC